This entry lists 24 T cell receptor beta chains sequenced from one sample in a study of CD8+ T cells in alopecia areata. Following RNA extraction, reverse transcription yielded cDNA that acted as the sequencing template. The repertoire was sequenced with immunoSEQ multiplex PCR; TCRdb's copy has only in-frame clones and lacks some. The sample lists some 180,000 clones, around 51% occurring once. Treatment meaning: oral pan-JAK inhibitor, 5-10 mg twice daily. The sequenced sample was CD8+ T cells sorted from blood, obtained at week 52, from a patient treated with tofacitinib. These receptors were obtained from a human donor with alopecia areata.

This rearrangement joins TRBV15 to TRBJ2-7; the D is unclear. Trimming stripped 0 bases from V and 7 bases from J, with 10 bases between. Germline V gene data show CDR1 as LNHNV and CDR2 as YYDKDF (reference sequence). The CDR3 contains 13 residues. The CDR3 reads CATSRDNPLEQYF. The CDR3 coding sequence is TGTGCCACCAGCAGAGATAATCCGTTGGAGCAGTACTTC.

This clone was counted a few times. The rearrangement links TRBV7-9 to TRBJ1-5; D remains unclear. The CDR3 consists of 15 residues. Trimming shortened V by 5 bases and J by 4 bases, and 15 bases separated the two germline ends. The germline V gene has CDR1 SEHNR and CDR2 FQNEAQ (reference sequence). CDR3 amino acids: CASSPAGSSNQPQHF. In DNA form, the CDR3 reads TGTGCCAGCAGCCCAGCAGGCAGCTCAAATCAGCCCCAGCATTTT.

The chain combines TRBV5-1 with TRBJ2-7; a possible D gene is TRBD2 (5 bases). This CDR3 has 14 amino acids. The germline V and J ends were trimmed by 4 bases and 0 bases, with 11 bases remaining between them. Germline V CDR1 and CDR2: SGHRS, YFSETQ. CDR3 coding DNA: TGCGCCAGCAGCCCCGGGGTAGACTCCTACGAGCAGTACTTC. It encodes CASSPGVDSYEQYF.

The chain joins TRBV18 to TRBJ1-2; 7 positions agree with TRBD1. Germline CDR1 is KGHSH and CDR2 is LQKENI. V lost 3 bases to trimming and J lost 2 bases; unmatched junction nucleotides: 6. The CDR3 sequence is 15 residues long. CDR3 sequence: CASSPPGTVNYGYTF. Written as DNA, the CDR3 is TGTGCCAGCTCACCCCCCGGGACAGTCAACTATGGCTACACCTTC.

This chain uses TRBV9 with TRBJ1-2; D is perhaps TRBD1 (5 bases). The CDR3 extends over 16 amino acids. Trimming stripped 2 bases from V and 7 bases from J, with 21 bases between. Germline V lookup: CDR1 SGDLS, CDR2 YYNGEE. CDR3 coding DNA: TGTGCCAGCAGCGTTTACGATCGATCTGGGGCGAGTGGCTACACCTTC. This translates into CASSVYDRSGASGYTF.

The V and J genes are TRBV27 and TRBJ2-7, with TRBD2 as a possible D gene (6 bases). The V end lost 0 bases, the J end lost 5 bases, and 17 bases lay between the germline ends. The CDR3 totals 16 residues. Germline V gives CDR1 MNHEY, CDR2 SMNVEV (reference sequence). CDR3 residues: CASSLSRGTGWNEQYF. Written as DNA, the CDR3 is TGTGCCAGCAGTTTATCCCGCGGGACGGGATGGAACGAGCAGTACTTC.

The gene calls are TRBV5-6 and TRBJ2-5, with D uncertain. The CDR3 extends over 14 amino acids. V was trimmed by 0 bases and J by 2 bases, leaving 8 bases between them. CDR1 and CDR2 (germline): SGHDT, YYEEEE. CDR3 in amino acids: CASSLAALQETQYF. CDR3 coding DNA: TGTGCCAGCAGCTTGGCGGCGCTGCAAGAGACCCAGTACTTC.

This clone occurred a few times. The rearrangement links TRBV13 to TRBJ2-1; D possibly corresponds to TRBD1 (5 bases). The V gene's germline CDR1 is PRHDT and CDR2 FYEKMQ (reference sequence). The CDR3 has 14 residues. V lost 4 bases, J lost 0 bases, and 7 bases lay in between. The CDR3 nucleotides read TGTGCCAGCAGCTCCCAGGGCTCCTACAATGAGCAGTTCTTC. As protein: CASSSQGSYNEQFF.

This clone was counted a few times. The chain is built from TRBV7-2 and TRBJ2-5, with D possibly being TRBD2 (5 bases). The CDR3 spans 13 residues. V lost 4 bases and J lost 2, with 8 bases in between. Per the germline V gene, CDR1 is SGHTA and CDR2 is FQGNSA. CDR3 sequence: CASSSGVQETQYF. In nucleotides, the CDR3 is TGTGCCAGCAGCTCCGGGGTACAAGAGACCCAGTACTTC.

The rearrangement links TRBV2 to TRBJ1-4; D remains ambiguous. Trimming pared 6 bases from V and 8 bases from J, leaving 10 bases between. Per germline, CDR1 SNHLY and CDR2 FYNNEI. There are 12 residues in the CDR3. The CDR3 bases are TGTGCCAGCAGCCCAGGACCGGAAAAACTGTTTTTT. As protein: CASSPGPEKLFF.

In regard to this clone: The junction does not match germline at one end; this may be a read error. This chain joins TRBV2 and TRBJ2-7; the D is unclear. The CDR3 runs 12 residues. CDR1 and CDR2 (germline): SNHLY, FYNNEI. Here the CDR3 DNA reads TGTGCCAGCGGTGACACCTATTACGAGCAGTACTTC. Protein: CASGDTYYEQYF. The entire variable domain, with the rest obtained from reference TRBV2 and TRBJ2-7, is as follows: EPEVTQTPSHQVTQMGQEVILRCVPISNHLYFYWYRQILGQKVEFLVSFYNNEISEKSEIFDDQFSVERPDGSNFTLKIRSTKLEDSAMYFCASGDTYYEQYFGPGTRLTVT.

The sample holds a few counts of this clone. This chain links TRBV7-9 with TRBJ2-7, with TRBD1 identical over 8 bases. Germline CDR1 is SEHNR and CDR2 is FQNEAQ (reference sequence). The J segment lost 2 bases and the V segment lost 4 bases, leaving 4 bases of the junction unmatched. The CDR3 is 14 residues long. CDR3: CASSSTGGTYEQYF. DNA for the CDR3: TGTGCCAGCAGCTCCACAGGGGGGACCTACGAGCAGTACTTC.

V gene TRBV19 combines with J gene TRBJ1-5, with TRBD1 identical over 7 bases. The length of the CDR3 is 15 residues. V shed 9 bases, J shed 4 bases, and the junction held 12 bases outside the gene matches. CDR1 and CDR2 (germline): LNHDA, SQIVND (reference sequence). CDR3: CASQQGIPLNQPQHF. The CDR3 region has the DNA TGTGCCAGCCAACAGGGGATCCCTTTAAATCAGCCCCAGCATTTT.

The CDR3 loop is CASSGLAGGHDEQFF. The DNA of the CDR3 is TGTGCCAGCAGTGGACTAGCGGGGGGGCACGATGAGCAGTTCTTC. The chain joins TRBV6-1 to TRBJ2-1; 14 bases fit TRBD2. CDR1 and CDR2 (germline): MNHNS, SASEGT. Trimming took 4 bases from V and 8 from J; bases not matched to a gene: 4. This CDR3 spans 15 amino acids.

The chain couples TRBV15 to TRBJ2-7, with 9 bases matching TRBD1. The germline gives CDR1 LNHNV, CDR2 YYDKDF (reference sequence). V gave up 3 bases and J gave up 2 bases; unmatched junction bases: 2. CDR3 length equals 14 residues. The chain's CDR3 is CATSRRQGAYEQYF. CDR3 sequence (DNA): TGTGCCACCAGCAGGAGACAGGGGGCCTACGAGCAGTACTTC.

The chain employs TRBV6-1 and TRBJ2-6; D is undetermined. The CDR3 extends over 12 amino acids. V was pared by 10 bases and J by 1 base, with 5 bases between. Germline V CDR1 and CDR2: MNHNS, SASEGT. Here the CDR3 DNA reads TGTGCCACAACATCTGGGGCCAACGTCCTGACTTTC. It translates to CATTSGANVLTF.

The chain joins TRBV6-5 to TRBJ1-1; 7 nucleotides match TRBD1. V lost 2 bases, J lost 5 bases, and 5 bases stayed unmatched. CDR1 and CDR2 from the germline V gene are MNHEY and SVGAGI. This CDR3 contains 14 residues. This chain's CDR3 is CASSYLRGGTEAFF. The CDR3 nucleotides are TGTGCCAGCAGTTACCTCAGGGGGGGTACTGAAGCTTTCTTT.

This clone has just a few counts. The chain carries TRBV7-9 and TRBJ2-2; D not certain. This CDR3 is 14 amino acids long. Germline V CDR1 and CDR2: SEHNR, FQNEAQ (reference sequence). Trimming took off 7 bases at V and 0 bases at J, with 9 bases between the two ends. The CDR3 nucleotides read TGTGCCAGCATGGGCACCGCGAACACCGGGGAGCTGTTTTTT. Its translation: CASMGTANTGELFF.

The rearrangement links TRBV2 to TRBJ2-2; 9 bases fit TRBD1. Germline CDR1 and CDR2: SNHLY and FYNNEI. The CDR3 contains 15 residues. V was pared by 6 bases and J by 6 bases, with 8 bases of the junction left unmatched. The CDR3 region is CASSPGTGSPGELFF. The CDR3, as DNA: TGTGCCAGCAGCCCTGGGACAGGGAGTCCCGGGGAGCTGTTTTTT.

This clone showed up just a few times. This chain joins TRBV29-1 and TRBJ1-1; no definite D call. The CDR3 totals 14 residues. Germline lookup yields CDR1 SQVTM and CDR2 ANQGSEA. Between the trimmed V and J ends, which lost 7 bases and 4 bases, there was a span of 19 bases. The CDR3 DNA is TGCAGCGCCGCGATTTTCGGGTTCGGCACTGAAGCTTTCTTT. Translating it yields CSAAIFGFGTEAFF.

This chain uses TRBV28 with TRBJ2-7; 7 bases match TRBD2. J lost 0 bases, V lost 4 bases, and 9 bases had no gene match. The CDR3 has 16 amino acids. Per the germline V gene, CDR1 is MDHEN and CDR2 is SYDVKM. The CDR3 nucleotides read TGTGCCAGCAGTTCCCCCCGGGGGAGGGTCTCCTACGAGCAGTACTTC. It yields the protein CASSSPRGRVSYEQYF.

This CDR3 is CASSLQELAVQETQYF. The CDR3 DNA sequence: TGTGCCAGCAGCTTACAGGAGCTAGCTGTCCAAGAGACCCAGTACTTC. This rearrangement joins TRBV7-8 to TRBJ2-5; D might be TRBD2 (5 bases). V lost 2 bases, J lost 1 base, and 14 bases lay in between. The CDR3 spans 16 residues. Per the germline V gene, CDR1 is SGHVS and CDR2 is FQNEAQ.

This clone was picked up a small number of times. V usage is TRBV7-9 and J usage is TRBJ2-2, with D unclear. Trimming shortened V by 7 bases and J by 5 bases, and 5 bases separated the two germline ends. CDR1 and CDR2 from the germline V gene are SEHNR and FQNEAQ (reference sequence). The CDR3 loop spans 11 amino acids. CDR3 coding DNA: TGTGCCAGCACCGAGACCGGGGAGCTGTTTTTT. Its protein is CASTETGELFF. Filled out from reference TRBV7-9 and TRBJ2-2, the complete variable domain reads DTGVSQNPRHKITKRGQNVTFRCDPISEHNRLYWYRQTLGQGPEFLTYFQNEAQLEKSRLLSDRFSAERPKGSFSTLEIQRTEQGDSAMYLCASTETGELFFGEGSRLTVL.

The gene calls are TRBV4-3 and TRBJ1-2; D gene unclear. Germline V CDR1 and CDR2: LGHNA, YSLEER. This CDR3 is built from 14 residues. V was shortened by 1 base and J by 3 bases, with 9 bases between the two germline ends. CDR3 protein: CASSQGEEYYGYTF. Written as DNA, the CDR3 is TGCGCCAGCAGCCAAGGGGAAGAATACTATGGCTACACCTTC.